Below are 26 T cell receptor beta chains sequenced from a single sample in a study of blood T cells in healthy people across ages. The authors ran a second PCR of roughly 6 to 12 cycles using a sample-barcoded 5' primer and a J-beta primer mix. Using its own MiXCR run on the 5' RACE reads, TCRdb lists one record per CDR3 protein. The data hold under 2 million distinct CDR3 sequences, with roughly a third observed a single time. The source material was blood. These receptor sequences come from a young woman in good health.

This clonotype was counted between two and nine times. The chain has TRBV12-3 or TRBV12-4 and TRBJ2-3; 11 bases fit TRBD2. This CDR3 has 16 residues. V was pared by 4 bases and J by 3 bases, with 6 bases of the junction left unmatched. CDR3 DNA sequence: TGTGCCAGCAGTTGGTTACTAGCGGGAGCGACAGATACGCAGTATTTT. Residues: CASSWLLAGATDTQYF.

This clonotype came up a few times. The chain joins TRBV29-1 to TRBJ1-2, with 9 bases aligning to TRBD1. CDR1 SQVTM and CDR2 ANQGSEA come from the germline V gene. This CDR3 has 14 residues. The J segment lost 7 bases and the V segment lost 0 bases, leaving 6 bases of the junction unmatched. The CDR3 bases are TGCAGCGTTGAAGATTGGGGACAGGGAAGTGGCTACACCTTC. Translation gives CSVEDWGQGSGYTF.

This clonotype has just a few counts. The V and J genes are TRBV20-1 and TRBJ2-7; D is uncertain. CDR1 DFQATT and CDR2 SNEGSKA come from the germline V gene (reference sequence). V was shortened by 3 bases and J by 6 bases, with 9 bases between the two germline ends. The CDR3 length is 11 residues. DNA for the CDR3: TGCAGTGCTAGCGGTGAAACCGAGCAGTACTTC. Protein sequence: CSASGETEQYF.

This clonotype was observed a few times. The rearrangement links TRBV6-5 to TRBJ2-5; 8 nucleotides agree with TRBD2. This CDR3 is built from 15 residues. Looked up from germline, CDR1 is MNHEY and CDR2 is SVGAGI. The V segment lost 4 bases and the J segment 5 bases; nucleotides outside the gene matches: 9. This CDR3 reads CASSSGLGVRETQYF. Written as DNA, the CDR3 is TGTGCCAGCAGTTCGGGACTAGGGGTACGGGAGACCCAGTACTTC.

This clonotype was observed a single time. This chain links TRBV3-1 with TRBJ2-7, with D maybe TRBD1 (5 bases). The germline V gene encodes CDR1 LGHDT and CDR2 YNNKEL (reference sequence). Trimming took off 4 bases at V and 0 bases at J, with 19 bases between the two ends. This CDR3 has 17 amino acids. CDR3 in DNA: TGTGCCAGCAGCCGCCCGAGAACAGGAAAAGGCTCCTACGAGCAGTACTTC. Translating it yields CASSRPRTGKGSYEQYF.

The V and J genes are TRBV6-1 and TRBJ2-7, with 8 bases identical to TRBD1. Germline CDR1 and CDR2: MNHNS and SASEGT. Trimming removed 3 bases from V and 0 bases from J; junction bases left unmatched: 4. The CDR3 covers 15 residues. The CDR3 DNA sequence: TGTGCCAGCAGTGACCAGGGGGCAAGCTCCTACGAGCAGTACTTC. Its protein is CASSDQGASSYEQYF.

This clonotype was counted between two and nine times. The rearrangement uses TRBV7-9 and TRBJ2-7; possibly TRBD1 or TRBD2 for D (5 bases each). Trimming shortened V by 7 bases and J by 2 bases, and 15 bases separated the two germline ends. The CDR3 is made up of 14 amino acids. The germline V gene has CDR1 SEHNR and CDR2 FQNEAQ (reference sequence). CDR3 bases: TGTGCCAGCACCCCCAGGGACGGAACCTACGAGCAGTACTTC. This gives the protein CASTPRDGTYEQYF.

The chain recombines TRBV18 with TRBJ2-5, with D unclear. In germline, CDR1 is KGHSH, CDR2 LQKENI. This CDR3 has 15 amino acids. Trimming took off 3 bases at V and 11 bases at J, with 22 bases between the two ends. CDR3 residues: CASSPLGSSYNEQYF. The CDR3 nucleotides read TGTGCCAGCTCACCTTTGGGTTCATCCTACAATGAGCAGTACTTC.

J is TRBJ2-2 and V is TRBV6-2 or TRBV6-3, with TRBD2 as a possible D gene (6 bases). The CDR3 extends over 15 amino acids. The V and J ends lost 4 bases and 7 bases respectively, with 16 bases between them. Looked up from germline, CDR1 is MNHEY and CDR2 is SVGEGT. The CDR3 DNA follows: TGTGCCAGCAGTTGTTGGGGCGGGACCGACGGGGAGCTGTTTTTT. It encodes CASSCWGGTDGELFF.

This clonotype was counted many times. The chain couples TRBV7-6 to TRBJ2-3; weak D call: TRBD2 (5 bases). Germline V gene data show CDR1 as SGHVS and CDR2 as FNYEAQ. The CDR3 runs 14 residues. V was cut by 1 base and J by 6 bases, with 11 bases left in between. The CDR3 coding sequence is TGTGCCAGCAGCTTAGAAACCGGCGGGGATACGCAGTATTTT. Translating gives CASSLETGGDTQYF.

This sequence joins TRBV5-1 and TRBJ2-5, with 9 nucleotides matching TRBD1. CDR1 is SGHRS, CDR2 YFSETQ, per germline. There are 15 residues in the CDR3. With 5 bases clipped from V and 4 bases from J, the junction kept 9 bases outside the gene matches. CDR3 sequence (DNA): TGCGCCAGCAGGCCACCCGGGACAGGGAGAGAGACCCAGTACTTC. As protein: CASRPPGTGRETQYF.

This chain links TRBV10-3 with TRBJ2-7; 9 nucleotides agree with TRBD1. CDR3 length: 14 residues. V gave up 7 bases and J gave up 6 bases; unmatched junction bases: 10. The V gene's germline CDR1 is ENHRY and CDR2 SYGVKD. The CDR3 reads CAIKTGTGTGEQYF. CDR3 DNA: TGTGCCATCAAGACCGGGACAGGGACTGGCGAGCAGTACTTC.

This clonotype was observed a few times. The chain recombines TRBV2 with TRBJ1-2, with no clear D. Trimming removed 7 bases at V and 0 bases at J, with 12 bases between. In germline, CDR1 is SNHLY, CDR2 FYNNEI. This CDR3 has 14 amino acids. The CDR3 protein is CASIPEASNYGYTF. The CDR3 region has the DNA TGTGCCAGCATCCCGGAGGCCTCTAACTATGGCTACACCTTC.

The chain employs TRBV7-9 and TRBJ2-2, with D tentatively TRBD1 (6 bases). This CDR3 contains 18 residues. Germline loops: CDR1 SEHNR, CDR2 FQNEAQ (reference sequence). The CDR3: CALRTEAGDVSGTGELFF. The DNA of the CDR3 is TGTGCTCTGAGAACAGAGGCAGGGGATGTGTCGGGCACCGGGGAGCTGTTTTTT.

This clonotype was counted only a few times. The rearrangement joins TRBV27 to TRBJ2-1; no clear D. Trimming took 3 bases from V and 0 from J, leaving 9 bases between them. CDR3 length equals 15 residues. The germline V gene has CDR1 MNHEY and CDR2 SMNVEV (reference sequence). The CDR3 DNA is TGTGCCAGCAGTTTCCTCCCGAGCTCCTACAATGAGCAGTTCTTC. It is translated as CASSFLPSSYNEQFF.

This sequence joins TRBV5-1 and TRBJ2-1, with 10 bases lining up with TRBD2. Germline-derived CDR1 and CDR2 are SGHRS and YFSETQ. V lost 5 bases and J lost 8; bases outside the gene matches: 10. This CDR3 region has 15 residues. CDR3 sequence reads: CASRALSGRAHEQFF. The CDR3 DNA reads TGCGCCAGCAGAGCTTTGAGCGGGAGGGCGCATGAGCAGTTCTTC.

The chain combines TRBV11-2 with TRBJ2-7, with 12 nucleotides matching TRBD2. CDR3 size: 16 residues. V was clipped by 1 base and J by 6 bases; unmatched bases: 7. Looked up from germline, CDR1 is SGHAT and CDR2 is FQNNGV. CDR3: CASSLGLAGGPPEQYF. The DNA of the CDR3 is TGTGCCAGCAGCTTAGGTCTAGCGGGAGGGCCCCCCGAGCAGTACTTC.

The V call is TRBV6-1, the J call TRBJ2-3, with a tentative D call TRBD2 (5 bases). The V gene lost 1 base and the J gene lost 5 bases, with 19 bases spanning the gap. CDR1 and CDR2 (germline): MNHNS, SASEGT. The CDR3 is 17 residues long. The CDR3 DNA follows: TGTGCCAGCAGTGAAGAGAGGAGGCTTGTCTTCGTAGATACGCAGTATTTT. Amino acid sequence: CASSEERRLVFVDTQYF.

The rearrangement links TRBV2 to TRBJ1-6; 7 bases match TRBD1. Per germline, CDR1 SNHLY and CDR2 FYNNEI. The CDR3 loop spans 15 amino acids. Unmatched junction bases numbered 7, after V lost 6 bases and J lost 5 bases. CDR3 loop: CASRSSGQNNSPLHF. For the CDR3, the DNA is TGTGCCAGCAGGTCTTCGGGACAGAATAATTCACCCCTCCACTTT.

A word on this clonotype: Just one base apart from a much larger clone, this may be a read error. The rearrangement links TRBV30 to TRBJ1-2, with D unclear. The CDR3 has 11 residues. Germline loops: CDR1 GTSNPN, CDR2 SVGIG (reference sequence). The CDR3 region is CAQRPNYGYIF. In DNA, the CDR3 is TGTGCCCAACGGCCTAACTATGGCTACATCTTC.

The DNA for the CDR3 is TGTGCCAGCACCCAAGACGGGTATATCAGCGGGGAGCTGTTTTTT. It specifies CASTQDGYISGELFF. J is TRBJ2-2 and V is TRBV12-3 or TRBV12-4; D is uncertain. The V end was cut by 7 bases, the J end by 7 bases, with 19 bases between. The CDR3 contains 15 residues.

This clonotype was observed a handful of times. In DNA, the CDR3 is TGTGCCAGCAGCGTATCTGGACAGGATTACAATGAGCAGTTCTTC. Translating gives CASSVSGQDYNEQFF. The V call is TRBV9, the J call TRBJ2-1; TRBD1 matches 7 bases. The length of the CDR3 is 15 residues. Trimming removed 1 base from V and 4 bases from J; junction bases left unmatched: 5. Looked up from germline, CDR1 is SGDLS and CDR2 is YYNGEE. The full variable domain, completed using reference TRBV9 and TRBJ2-1, is DSGVTQTPKHLITATGQRVTLRCSPRSGDLSVYWYQQSLDQGLQFLIQYYNGEERAKGNILERFSAQQFPDLHSELNLSSLELGDSALYFCASSVSGQDYNEQFFGPGTRLTVL.

V usage is TRBV20-1 and J usage is TRBJ2-5, with 9 bases aligning to TRBD2. The J segment lost 5 bases and the V segment lost 6 bases, leaving 10 bases of the junction unmatched. The length of the CDR3 is 14 residues. The germline gives CDR1 DFQATT, CDR2 SNEGSKA (reference sequence). The CDR3 bases are TGCAGTGCCGAAACCGCGGGACTAGCTGAGACCCAGTACTTC. Its translation is CSAETAGLAETQYF.

The chain joins TRBV11-2 to TRBJ2-5; TRBD2 is a possible D gene (6 bases). The CDR3 has 17 residues. The germline gives CDR1 SGHAT, CDR2 FQNNGV. V was clipped by 3 bases and J by 11 bases, with 28 bases between them. In DNA form, the CDR3 reads TGTGCCAGCAGCTTCCGAACAGGAACACTAGGGTCGGGAGAGCAGTACTTC. Its translation is CASSFRTGTLGSGEQYF.

A word on this clonotype: One junction end disagrees with the germline gene, perhaps due to a read error. The chain links TRBV5-6 to TRBJ2-3; 8 bases agree with TRBD2. CDR3 length: 13 residues. The germline CDR1 and CDR2 sequences are SGHDT and YYEEEE. Here the CDR3 reads CASSLSGSDTRYF. Here the CDR3 DNA reads TGTGCCAGCAGCTTGAGCGGGAGTGATACGCGGTATTTT.

This clonotype was counted at least ten times. The chain uses TRBV27 and TRBJ2-1; TRBD1 might be the D (6 bases). The germline gives CDR1 MNHEY, CDR2 SMNVEV (reference sequence). V was trimmed by 7 bases and J by 0 bases, leaving 19 bases between them. CDR3 length: 17 residues. CDR3: CASMTYRALSSYNEQFF. CDR3 nucleotides: TGTGCCAGCATGACTTACAGGGCCCTCTCCTCCTACAATGAGCAGTTCTTC.